This TCR beta chain is from a study of Graves' ophthalmopathy and Graves' hyperthyroidism. Hyperthyroidism showing no ophthalmopathy within 18 months of follow-up was stable. Included hyperthyroidism patients were aged 18 to 65 and newly diagnosed (under 2 months' duration). If patients had other autoimmune diseases, uncontrolled infections, pregnancy or lactation, they were excluded. Study results and caveats: With a specificity of around 77% and a sensitivity of 70% to 71%, the model predicted ophthalmopathy progression.

This clonotype has ten or more counts. The antigen remains undetermined. The CDR3 totals 16 residues. J gave up 5 bases and V 1 base, and 7 bases lay outside the gene matches. RNA transcripts yielded amplified TCR beta CDR3 regions. The authors performed first-round RT-PCR with HTBI primers and then a second-round multiplex PCR. TCRdb re-derived calls from the multiplex PCR reads in MiXCR, one entry per CDR3 protein. The sample carries 400,000 to 500,000 distinct CDR3 sequences, roughly 20% recorded once. The chain combines TRBV12-3 or TRBV12-4 with TRBJ2-5; 10 nucleotides line up with TRBD1. This sequence was found in a woman under 30 with stable Graves' hyperthyroidism. Material: peripheral blood. The CDR3 DNA reads TGTGCCAGCAGTTTAGGGCCGGGACAGGGGCCCGAGACCCAGTACTTC. Its protein is CASSLGPGQGPETQYF.